The TCR beta chain under discussion was sequenced for a study of cytomegalovirus exposure and HLA in healthy donors. Findings and limits, study-wide: An Asian-associated ancestry cluster reportedly showed fewer N-insertions than the approximately 600-donor mean in a later analysis.

60 Vbeta and 13 Jbeta primers were used in PCR. Sequencing used immunoSEQ multiplex PCR; TCRdb keeps in-frame clones, though not all of them. The sample consists of 75,000 to 100,000 clones, approximately 74% of them appearing once. Comment on this clone: The antigen remains unidentified.

The source material was PBMCs. The TCR was taken from a male donor in good health and CMV-seronegative.

CDR3 nucleotide sequence: TGTGCCAGCAGCTCAAGACTAGCGGGAGGGCCTTGGAATGAGCAGTTCTTC. This translates into CASSSRLAGGPWNEQFF. This chain uses TRBV11-3 with TRBJ2-1; 14 nucleotides align to TRBD2. CDR1 and CDR2 from the germline V gene are SGHNT and YENEEA. The trim removed 4 bases at V and 7 bases at J, leaving 9 bases unmatched. The CDR3 totals 17 residues.